This record concerns one T cell receptor (beta chain) sequence. The antigen is not known. Cells stained for CD3, CD4, CD8, CD45RA and CD27 were sorted into four subsets. Two oligonucleotides, mixed equimolar, formed the beta constant-region primer covering TRBC1 and TRBC2. Nested alpha and beta constant-region primers with the SP2 primer drove four PCR rounds on ligated cDNA. TCRdb fed the UMI-ligation and nested PCR reads into MiXCR, producing one record per CDR3 protein. This sample has 120,000 to 150,000 distinct CDR3 sequences, with about 20% found just once. The source of the sample is a study of naive and memory T cell subsets. Whole-study findings and limits: A few larger clonotypes appeared in naive repertoires, especially CD8, possibly memory cells re-expressing CD45RA.

V was cut by 2 bases and J by 5 bases, with 6 bases left in between. Germline V gene sequence: CDR1 MNHEY, CDR2 SMNVEV (reference sequence). The CDR3 extends over 12 amino acids. This chain links TRBV27 with TRBJ2-5; D remains ambiguous. Input material: naive CD8+ T cells from blood. This TCR derives from a human donor in good health. The CDR3 DNA follows: TGTGCCAGCAGTTTAGTAGGGGAGACCCAGTACTTC. Translating gives CASSLVGETQYF.